This TCR beta chain emerged from a study of persistence of HIV-infected CD4 T cells. Sequencing used immunoSEQ version 4 in survey mode. Here immunoSEQ multiplex PCR was the method, and the copy in TCRdb shows in-frame clones only, minus some. The sample holds under 25,000 clones, 65% seen once. The CDR3 contains 15 residues. Trimming removed 4 bases from V and 0 bases from J, with 10 bases in between. Germline V gene data show CDR1 as KGHSH and CDR2 as LQKENI. Overlapping HIV-1 Gag 15-mer peptides at roughly 1 ug per peptide per mL were used. Responding CD4+ T cells were sorted by upregulation of both CD40 ligand and CD69. PBMCs were depleted of CD8+ T cells before stimulation. For less than 20 hours, CD8-depleted PBMCs received anti-CD28/CD49d costimulation, a CD40-blocking antibody and enfuvirtide. This clone was detected a few times. What it binds is unknown.

This receptor was taken from an adult woman with HIV who was CMV-seropositive. The J gene is TRBJ2-1, the V gene TRBV18; no definite D call. The starting material was CD4+ T cells sorted from PBMCs after approximately 20-hour stimulation, obtained from a patient who received antiretroviral therapy. This CDR3 is CASSLDEGSYNEQFF. CDR3 bases: TGTGCCAGCTCACTTGACGAAGGCTCCTACAATGAGCAGTTCTTC.